The 9 T cell receptor beta chains presented below share a single source sample, sequenced in a study of shared clonotypes between healthy human individuals. CD45RO-negative, CCR7-positively selected cells formed the naive CD8 fraction, excluding terminally differentiated effector memory CD45RA+ cells. The assay was immunoSEQ multiplex PCR, and TCRdb's table has in-frame clones only and misses some. The sample includes hundreds of thousands of clones, 96% of them seen just once. The sequenced material came from naive CD8+ T cells sorted from blood. Receptors originate from a man aged 30 to 45 in good health.

This clone was detected once. This chain connects TRBV2 to TRBJ2-7; D is perhaps TRBD1 or TRBD2 (5 bases each). This CDR3 has 16 residues. CDR1 is SNHLY and CDR2 is FYNNEI in the germline V gene. V was trimmed by 6 bases and J by 2 bases, leaving 20 bases between them. The CDR3, as DNA: TGTGCCAGCAGCGGGGACGTACCTCCGCTCGCCTACGAGCAGTACTTC. Protein product: CASSGDVPPLAYEQYF.

The J gene is TRBJ2-7, the V gene TRBV11-2; 9 bases match TRBD1. The V segment lost 1 base and the J segment 7 bases; nucleotides outside the gene matches: 11. The CDR3 is 16 amino acids. Per the germline V gene, CDR1 is SGHAT and CDR2 is FQNNGV. Here the CDR3 DNA reads TGTGCCAGCAGCTTAGCTGGGACAGGGATCGCTAGGGAGCAGTACTTC. Amino acid sequence: CASSLAGTGIAREQYF.

This chain uses TRBV18 with TRBJ2-7; D perhaps matches TRBD2 (6 bases). The CDR3 spans 13 residues. Per germline, CDR1 KGHSH and CDR2 LQKENI. The V end was cut by 3 bases, the J end by 7 bases, with 13 bases between. The CDR3 DNA is TGTGCCAGCTCACCCGGAGCTGGGGGGGAGCAGTACTTC. Protein: CASSPGAGGEQYF.

V usage is TRBV25-1 and J usage is TRBJ1-4; D remains unclear. V lost 8 bases and J 3 bases, leaving 10 bases between the germline ends. The CDR3 has 13 amino acids. Looked up from germline, CDR1 is MGHDK and CDR2 is SYGVNS. CDR3 amino acids: CASLEEANEKLFF. The CDR3 DNA reads as TGTGCCAGCTTGGAGGAGGCTAATGAAAAACTGTTTTTT.

V is TRBV7-9 and J is TRBJ2-3; 11 bases line up with TRBD2. CDR3 size: 16 residues. Germline V gene sequence: CDR1 SEHNR, CDR2 FQNEAQ (reference sequence). V lost 2 bases and J lost 3; bases outside the gene matches: 4. The CDR3 here is CASSLLVAGGTDTQYF. CDR3 sequence (DNA): TGTGCCAGCAGCTTACTGGTAGCGGGAGGGACAGATACGCAGTATTTT.

This chain connects TRBV4-1 to TRBJ2-3; 8 bases agree with TRBD2. Unmatched junction bases numbered 11, after V lost 0 bases and J lost 0 bases. CDR1 and CDR2 (germline): MGHRA, YSYEKL. This CDR3 spans 19 amino acids. The CDR3 sequence is CASSQDNLAGTSSTDTQYF. Written as DNA, the CDR3 is TGCGCCAGCAGCCAAGATAACCTAGCGGGTACATCTAGCACAGATACGCAGTATTTT.

This clone occurred a few times. The chain recombines TRBV7-6 with TRBJ1-1; D is unresolved. In germline, CDR1 is SGHVS, CDR2 FNYEAQ. Trimming removed 0 bases at V and 4 bases at J, with 12 bases between. This CDR3 is 15 amino acids long. The CDR3 spells CASSLAGQAGTEAFF. The CDR3 nucleotides are TGTGCCAGCAGCTTAGCTGGCCAGGCAGGCACTGAAGCTTTCTTT.

The chain is built from TRBV10-3 and TRBJ2-7, with D perhaps matching TRBD1 or TRBD2 (6 bases each). The CDR3 spans 12 residues. Per germline, CDR1 ENHRY and CDR2 SYGVKD. V was trimmed by 5 bases and J by 5 bases, leaving 10 bases between them. CDR3 in DNA: TGTGCCATCAGTCACAGGGAGGACGAGCAGTACTTC. This gives the protein CAISHREDEQYF.

The table lists this clone with a count of one. V usage is TRBV6-5 and J usage is TRBJ2-7, with D possibly being TRBD1 (6 bases). The CDR3 spans 15 residues. Between the trimmed V and J ends, which lost 2 bases and 2 bases, there was a span of 13 bases. Germline lookup yields CDR1 MNHEY and CDR2 SVGAGI. CDR3 DNA sequence: TGTGCCAGCAGTTACAAGGGACAACGCCCCTACGAGCAGTACTTC. Residues: CASSYKGQRPYEQYF.